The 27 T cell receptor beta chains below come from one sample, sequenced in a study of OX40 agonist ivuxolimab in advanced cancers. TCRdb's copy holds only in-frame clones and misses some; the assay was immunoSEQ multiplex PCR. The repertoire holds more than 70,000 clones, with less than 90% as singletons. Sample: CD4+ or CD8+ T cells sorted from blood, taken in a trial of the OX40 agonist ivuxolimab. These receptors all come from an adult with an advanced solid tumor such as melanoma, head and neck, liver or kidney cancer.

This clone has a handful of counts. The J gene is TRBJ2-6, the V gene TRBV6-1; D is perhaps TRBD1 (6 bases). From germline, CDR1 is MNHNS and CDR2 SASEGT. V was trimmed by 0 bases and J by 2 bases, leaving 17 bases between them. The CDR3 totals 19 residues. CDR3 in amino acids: CASSEAFGAGAAGANVLTF. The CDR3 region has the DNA TGTGCCAGCAGTGAAGCGTTCGGGGCAGGGGCGGCTGGGGCCAACGTCCTGACTTTC.

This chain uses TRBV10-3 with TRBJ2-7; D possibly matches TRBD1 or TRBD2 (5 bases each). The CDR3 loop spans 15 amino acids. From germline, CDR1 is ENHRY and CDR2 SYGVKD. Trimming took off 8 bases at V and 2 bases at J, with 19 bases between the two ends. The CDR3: CAIGPGRGVTYEQYF. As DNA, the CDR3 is TGTGCCATCGGCCCTGGCCGAGGGGTCACCTACGAGCAGTACTTC.

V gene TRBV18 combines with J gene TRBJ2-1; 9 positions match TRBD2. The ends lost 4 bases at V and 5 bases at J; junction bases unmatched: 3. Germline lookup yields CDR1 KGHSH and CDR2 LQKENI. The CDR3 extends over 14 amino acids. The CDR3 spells CASSRQRGDNEQFF. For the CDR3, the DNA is TGTGCCAGCTCACGGCAGCGGGGGGACAATGAGCAGTTCTTC. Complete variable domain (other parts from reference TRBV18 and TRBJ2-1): NAGVMQNPRHLVRRRGQEARLRCSPMKGHSHVYWYRQLPEEGLKFMVYLQKENIIDESGMPKERFSAEFPKEGPSILRIQQVVRGDSAAYFCASSRQRGDNEQFFGPGTRLTVL.

CDR3 residues: CASSFEGFNSPLHF. As DNA, the CDR3 is TGTGCCAGCAGCTTTGAGGGTTTTAATTCACCCCTCCACTTT. V and J are TRBV7-9 and TRBJ1-6; the D is unclear. Looked up from germline, CDR1 is SEHNR and CDR2 is FQNEAQ (reference sequence). This CDR3 is 14 amino acids long. Trimming pared 3 bases from V and 6 bases from J, leaving 9 bases between.

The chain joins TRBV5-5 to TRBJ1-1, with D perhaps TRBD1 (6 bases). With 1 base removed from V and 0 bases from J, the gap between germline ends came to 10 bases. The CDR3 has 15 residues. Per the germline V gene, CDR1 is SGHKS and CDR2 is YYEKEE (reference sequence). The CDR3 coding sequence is TGTGCCAGCAGCTTGTATCAGGGGATGAACACTGAAGCTTTCTTT. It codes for CASSLYQGMNTEAFF.

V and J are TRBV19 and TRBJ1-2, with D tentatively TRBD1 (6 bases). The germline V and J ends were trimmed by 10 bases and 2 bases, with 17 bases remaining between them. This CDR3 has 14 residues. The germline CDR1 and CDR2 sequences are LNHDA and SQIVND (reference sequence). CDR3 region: CATLPGGQNYGYTF. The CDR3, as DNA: TGTGCCACTCTACCGGGTGGACAGAACTATGGCTACACCTTC.

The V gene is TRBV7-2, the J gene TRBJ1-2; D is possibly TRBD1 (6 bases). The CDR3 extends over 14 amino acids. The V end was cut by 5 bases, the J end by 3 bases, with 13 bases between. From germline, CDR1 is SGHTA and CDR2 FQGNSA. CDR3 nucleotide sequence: TGTGCCAGCAGCCCCCGGACAGCCGACTATGGCTACACCTTC. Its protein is CASSPRTADYGYTF. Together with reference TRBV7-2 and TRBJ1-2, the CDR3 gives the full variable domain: GAGVSQSPSNKVTEKGKDVELRCDPISGHTALYWYRQSLGQGLEFLIYFQGNSAPDKSGLPSDRFSAERTGGSVSTLTIQRTQQEDSAVYLCASSPRTADYGYTFGSGTRLTVV.

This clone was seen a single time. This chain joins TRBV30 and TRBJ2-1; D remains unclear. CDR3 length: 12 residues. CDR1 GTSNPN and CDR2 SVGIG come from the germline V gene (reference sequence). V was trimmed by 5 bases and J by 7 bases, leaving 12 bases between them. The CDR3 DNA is TGTGCCTGGGGCAAAACAGTAAATGAGCAGTTCTTC. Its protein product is CAWGKTVNEQFF.

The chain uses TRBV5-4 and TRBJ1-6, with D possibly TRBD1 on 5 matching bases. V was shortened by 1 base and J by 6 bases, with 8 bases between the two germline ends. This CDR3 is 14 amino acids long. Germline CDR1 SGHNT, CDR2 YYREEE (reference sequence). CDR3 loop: CASSLLGVNSPLHF. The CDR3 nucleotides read TGTGCCAGCAGCTTGTTAGGGGTTAATTCACCCCTCCACTTT. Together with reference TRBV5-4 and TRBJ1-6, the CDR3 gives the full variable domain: ETGVTQSPTHLIKTRGQQVTLRCSSQSGHNTVSWYQQALGQGPQFIFQYYREEENGRGNFPPRFSGLQFPNYSSELNVNALELDDSALYLCASSLLGVNSPLHFGNGTRLTVT.

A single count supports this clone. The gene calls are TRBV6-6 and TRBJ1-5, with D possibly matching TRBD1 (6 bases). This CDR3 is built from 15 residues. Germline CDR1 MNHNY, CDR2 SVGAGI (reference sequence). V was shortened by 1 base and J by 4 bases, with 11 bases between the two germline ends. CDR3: CASSYLQGGNQPQHF. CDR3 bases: TGTGCCAGCAGTTACTTACAGGGAGGAAATCAGCCCCAGCATTTT.

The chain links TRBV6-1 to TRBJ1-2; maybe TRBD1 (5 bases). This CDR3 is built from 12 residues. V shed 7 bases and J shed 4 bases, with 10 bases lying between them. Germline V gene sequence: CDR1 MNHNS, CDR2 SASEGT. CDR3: CASMSGLYGYTF. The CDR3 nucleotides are TGTGCCAGCATGTCGGGGCTCTATGGCTACACCTTC.

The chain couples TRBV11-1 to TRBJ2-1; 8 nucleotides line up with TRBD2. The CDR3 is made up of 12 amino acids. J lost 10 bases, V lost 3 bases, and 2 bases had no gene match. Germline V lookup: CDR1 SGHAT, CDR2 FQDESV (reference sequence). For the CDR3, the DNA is TGTGCCAGCAGCTTCGAGCGGGAGGAGCAGTTCTTC. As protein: CASSFEREEQFF.

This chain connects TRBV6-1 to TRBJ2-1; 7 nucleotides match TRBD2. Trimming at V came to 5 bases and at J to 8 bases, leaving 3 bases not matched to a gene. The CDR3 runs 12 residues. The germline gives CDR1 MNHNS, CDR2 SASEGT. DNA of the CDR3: TGTGCCAGCAGTCGCCGGGGGGATGAGCAGTTCTTC. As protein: CASSRRGDEQFF.

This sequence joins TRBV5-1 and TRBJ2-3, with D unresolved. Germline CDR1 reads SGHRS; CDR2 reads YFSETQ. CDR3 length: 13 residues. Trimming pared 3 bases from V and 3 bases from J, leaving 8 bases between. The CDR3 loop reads CASSYQRTDTQYF. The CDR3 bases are TGCGCCAGCAGCTATCAGCGTACAGATACGCAGTATTTT.

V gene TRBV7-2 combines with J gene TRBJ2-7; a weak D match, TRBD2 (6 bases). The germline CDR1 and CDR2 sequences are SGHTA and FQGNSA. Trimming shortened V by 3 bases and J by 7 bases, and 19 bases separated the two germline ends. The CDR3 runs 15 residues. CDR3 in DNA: TGTGCCAGCAGCTTTAGGGCGGCTAGCGTAGGGGAGCAGTACTTC. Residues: CASSFRAASVGEQYF.

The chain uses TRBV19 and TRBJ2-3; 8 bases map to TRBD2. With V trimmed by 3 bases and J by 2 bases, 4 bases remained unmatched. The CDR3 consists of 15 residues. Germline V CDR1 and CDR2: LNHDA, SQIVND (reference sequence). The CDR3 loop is CASSIPAGVTDTQYF. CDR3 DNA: TGTGCCAGTAGTATCCCAGCGGGGGTCACAGATACGCAGTATTTT.

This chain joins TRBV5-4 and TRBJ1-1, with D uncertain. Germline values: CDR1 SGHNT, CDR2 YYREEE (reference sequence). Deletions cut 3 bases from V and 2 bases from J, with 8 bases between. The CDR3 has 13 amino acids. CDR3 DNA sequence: TGTGCCAGCAGCTCCGAAGTAAACACTGAAGCTTTCTTT. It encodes CASSSEVNTEAFF.

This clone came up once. In DNA form, the CDR3 reads TGTGCCAGCAGCCAGAGCCCAGGGGGCTCGGTCGGGGAGCTGTTTTTT. This gives the protein CASSQSPGGSVGELFF. The chain couples TRBV7-7 to TRBJ2-2; TRBD1 matches 8 bases. Unmatched junction bases numbered 12, after V lost 5 bases and J lost 7 bases. This CDR3 comprises 16 residues. CDR1 is SSHAT, CDR2 FNYEAQ, per germline (reference sequence).

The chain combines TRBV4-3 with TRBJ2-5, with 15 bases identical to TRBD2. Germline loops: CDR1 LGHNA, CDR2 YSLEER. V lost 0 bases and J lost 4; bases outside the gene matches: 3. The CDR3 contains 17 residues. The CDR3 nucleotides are TGCGCCAGCAGCCAAGAGGAGGGACTAGCGGGAGGAGAGACCCAGTACTTC. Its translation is CASSQEEGLAGGETQYF.

CDR3 region: CASSYIRGRNEKLFF. CDR3 sequence (DNA): TGTGCCAGCAGTTACATCAGGGGTCGTAATGAAAAACTGTTTTTT. V and J are TRBV6-5 and TRBJ1-4, with D perhaps matching TRBD1 (6 bases). This CDR3 is 15 amino acids long. Germline CDR1 MNHEY, CDR2 SVGAGI. V lost 2 bases, J lost 4 bases, and 11 bases lay in between.

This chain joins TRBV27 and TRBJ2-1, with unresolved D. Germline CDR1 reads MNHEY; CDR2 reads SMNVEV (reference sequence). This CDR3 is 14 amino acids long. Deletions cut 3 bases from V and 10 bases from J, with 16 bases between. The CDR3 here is CASSFTLGSGEQFF. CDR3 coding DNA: TGTGCCAGCAGTTTCACCCTTGGGTCAGGAGAGCAGTTCTTC.

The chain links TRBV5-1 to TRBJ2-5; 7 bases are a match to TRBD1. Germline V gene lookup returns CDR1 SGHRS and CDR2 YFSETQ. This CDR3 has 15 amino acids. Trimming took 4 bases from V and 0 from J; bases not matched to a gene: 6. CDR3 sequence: CASSTPTGDQETQYF. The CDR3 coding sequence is TGCGCCAGCAGCACGCCAACAGGGGACCAAGAGACCCAGTACTTC.

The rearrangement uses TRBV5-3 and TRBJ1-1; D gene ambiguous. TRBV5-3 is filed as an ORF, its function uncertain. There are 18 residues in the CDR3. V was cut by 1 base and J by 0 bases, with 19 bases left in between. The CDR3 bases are TGTGCCAGAAGCTTGCGTCACACGGCGGGGTGGATGAACACTGAAGCTTTCTTT. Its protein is CARSLRHTAGWMNTEAFF.

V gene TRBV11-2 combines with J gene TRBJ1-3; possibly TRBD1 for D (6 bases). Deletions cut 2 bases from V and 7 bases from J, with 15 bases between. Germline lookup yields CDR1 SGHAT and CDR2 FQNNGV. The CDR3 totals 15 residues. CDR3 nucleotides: TGTGCCAGCAGCTTACTGGGGGCATCAATCAACACCATATATTTT. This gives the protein CASSLLGASINTIYF.

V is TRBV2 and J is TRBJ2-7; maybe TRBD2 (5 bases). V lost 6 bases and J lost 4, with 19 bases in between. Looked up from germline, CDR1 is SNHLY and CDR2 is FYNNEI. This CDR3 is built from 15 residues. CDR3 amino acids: CASRDSVRRDYEQYF. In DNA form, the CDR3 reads TGTGCCAGCAGAGACTCAGTAAGACGGGATTACGAGCAGTACTTC.

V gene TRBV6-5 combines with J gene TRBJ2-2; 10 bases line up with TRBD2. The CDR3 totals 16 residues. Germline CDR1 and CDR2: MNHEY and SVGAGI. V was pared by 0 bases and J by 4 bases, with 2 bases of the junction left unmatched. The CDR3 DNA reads TGTGCCAGCAGTTACTCGACTAGCGGGCTCACCGGGGAGCTGTTTTTT. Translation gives CASSYSTSGLTGELFF.

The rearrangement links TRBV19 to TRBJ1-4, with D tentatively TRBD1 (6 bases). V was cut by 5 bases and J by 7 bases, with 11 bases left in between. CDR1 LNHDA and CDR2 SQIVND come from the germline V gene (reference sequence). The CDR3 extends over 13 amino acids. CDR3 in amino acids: CASSPTGIEKLFF. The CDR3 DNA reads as TGTGCCAGTAGTCCAACAGGGATTGAAAAACTGTTTTTT.